This T cell receptor (beta chain) was sequenced in a study of blood T cell repertoires in COVID-19. Trimming left V 6 bases short and J 4 bases short, with 9 bases between. The CDR3 consists of 13 residues. Per the germline V gene, CDR1 is ENHRY and CDR2 is SYGVKD. TCRdb keeps only in-frame clones here, not all; method: immunoSEQ multiplex PCR. The sample carries 170,000 or so clones, roughly 90% recorded once. The receptor comes from a man in his fifties or sixties with acute or convalescent COVID-19. Sequencing input: peripheral blood. The chain links TRBV10-3 to TRBJ2-2, with D maybe TRBD1 (5 bases). The CDR3 DNA follows: TGTGCCATCAGCGACAGTCCCACCGGGGAGCTGTTTTTT. This codes for CAISDSPTGELFF.